Listed below are T cell receptor beta chains from one sample, sequenced in a study of cytomegalovirus exposure and HLA in healthy donors. Method: immunoSEQ multiplex PCR; TCRdb's copy keeps in-frame clones and lacks some. The table shows approximately 210,000 clones, with roughly 82% occurring only once. The sequenced material came from PBMCs. The receptors come from a middle-aged man in good health and CMV-seropositive. The conserved cysteine and the conserved F or W are not part of the CDR3 here.

v_call,j_call,cdr3_length,cdr3_aa
TRBV6-5,TRBJ2-1,13,ASSYGIRGYNEQF
TRBV2,TRBJ2-1,13,ASSQTSGLYNEQF
TRBV28,TRBJ1-5,13,ASSLSRGSNQPQH
TRBV5-6,TRBJ2-1,13,ASSGSGRAHNEQF
TRBV5-1,TRBJ2-7,12,ASSLDGGTYEQY
TRBV4-1,TRBJ1-5,16,ASSQVPGGGNSNQPQH
TRBV18,TRBJ2-1,12,ASSGTTFYNEQF
TRBV6-1,TRBJ2-2,11,ASRWGDTGELF
TRBV4-1,TRBJ2-1,14,ASSPWGLAGGVEQF
TRBV10-1,TRBJ1-1,13,ASREQQGVNTEAF
TRBV2,TRBJ2-1,11,ASTRLSYNEQF
TRBV12-5,TRBJ1-5,13,ASGSWTGGNQPQH
TRBV29-1,TRBJ1-4,12,SVAPQGTNEKLF
TRBV4-1,TRBJ2-7,12,ASSQGTDSYEQY
TRBV4-2,TRBJ2-3,13,ASSQGLAETDTQY
TRBV19,TRBJ1-1,12,ASSIPRVNTEAF
TRBV30,TRBJ1-2,11,AWRTPYRDGYT
TRBV6-5,TRBJ2-3,13,ASRAYGRSTDTQY
TRBV7-9,TRBJ2-7,14,ASSPRTSGAAYEQY
TRBV6-1,TRBJ1-2,14,ASSEWTGSALYGYT
TRBV5-4,TRBJ2-1,12,ASSSTSFGNEQF
TRBV7-9,TRBJ2-7,13,ASSLVQGSSYEQY
TRBV7-9,TRBJ1-4,13,ASSPQGAVNEKLF
TRBV28,TRBJ1-4,12,ASSFRTGDEKLF
TRBV7-9,TRBJ1-4,12,ASSDTSPNEKLF
TRBV7-7,TRBJ2-7,13,ASSRTSGKSDEQY
TRBV9,TRBJ2-7,12,ASSPEGHSYEQY
TRBV6-5,TRBJ1-1,13,ASRGREVHSTEAF
TRBV27,TRBJ1-2,14,ASKTRYGDVGYGYT
TRBV28,TRBJ1-5,13,ASSLGAGEGQPQH
TRBV27,TRBJ1-3,14,ASSPRLSSSGNTIY
TRBV4-1,TRBJ1-1,12,ASSQAIGGAEAF
TRBV5-1,TRBJ2-7,15,ASSLAKAAGTLGEQY
TRBV29-1,TRBJ1-1,9,SLSPPTEAF
TRBV5-1,TRBJ2-3,16,ASSFGRLAGGRADTQY
TRBV19,TRBJ2-3,11,ATFGEFTDTQY
TRBV10-2,TRBJ1-1,11,ASSGRMNTEAF
TRBV11-3,TRBJ2-2,14,ASSSTQRLNTGELF
TRBV4-1,TRBJ1-2,13,ASSPETGAGHGYT
TRBV6-1,TRBJ2-2,15,ASSEPWTGRGTGELF
TRBV9,TRBJ2-3,14,ASSYRLAGSTDTQY
TRBV19,TRBJ1-2,12,ASSFGGSNYGYT
TRBV27,TRBJ1-2,11,ASKRTGDYGYT
TRBV30,TRBJ2-2,12,AWSVGTGTGELF
TRBV6-5,TRBJ2-1,13,ASSPGLAGNTEQF